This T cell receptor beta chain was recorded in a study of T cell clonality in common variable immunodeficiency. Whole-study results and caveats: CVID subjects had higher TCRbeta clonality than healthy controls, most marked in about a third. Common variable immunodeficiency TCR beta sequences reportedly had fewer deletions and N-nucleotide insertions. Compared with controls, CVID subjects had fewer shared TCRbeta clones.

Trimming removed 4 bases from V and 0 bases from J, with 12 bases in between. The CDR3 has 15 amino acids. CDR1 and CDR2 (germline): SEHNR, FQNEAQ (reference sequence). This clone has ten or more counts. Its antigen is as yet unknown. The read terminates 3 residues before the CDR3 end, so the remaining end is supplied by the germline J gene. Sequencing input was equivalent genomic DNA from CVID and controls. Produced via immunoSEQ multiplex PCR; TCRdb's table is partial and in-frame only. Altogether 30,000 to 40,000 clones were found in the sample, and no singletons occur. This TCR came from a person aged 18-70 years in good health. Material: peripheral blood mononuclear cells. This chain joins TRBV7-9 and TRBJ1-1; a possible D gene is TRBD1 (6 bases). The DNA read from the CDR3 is TGTGCCAGCAGCTATGCCAGGGACATGAACACTGAA. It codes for CASSYARDMNTE. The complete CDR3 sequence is CASSYARDMNTEAFF.